This is a list of T cell receptor beta chains from one sample in a study of T cells in Graves' hyperthyroidism and ophthalmopathy. TCRdb re-called the multiplex PCR reads through MiXCR, storing one row per CDR3 protein. The data contain under 400,000 distinct CDR3 sequences, approximately 15% of them singletons. Input material: blood. All receptors come from a woman in her sixties with Graves' hyperthyroidism. Both conserved end residues are part of each CDR3. A D gene is named only where the DNA matches it firmly. A row's size may be missing; if present it is once, few, many or a size class.

clone_size,j_call,v_call,d_call,cdr3_aa,cdr3_nt
many,TRBJ2-2,TRBV7-9,TRBD1,CASSIQGAGELFF,TGTGCCAGCAGCATACAGGGGGCCGGGGAGCTGTTTTTT
NA,TRBJ2-1,TRBV6-2/TRBV6-3,NA,CAISGPGNEQFF,TGTGCCATTAGCGGCCCAGGCAATGAGCAGTTCTTC
many,TRBJ1-5,TRBV7-8,NA,CASSLAYTDQPQHF,TGTGCCAGCAGCTTAGCCTACACAGATCAGCCCCAGCATTTT
many,TRBJ2-3,TRBV5-8,NA,CASSLKSVDTQYF,TGTGCCAGCAGCTTGAAGTCAGTGGATACGCAGTATTTT
many,TRBJ2-1,TRBV18,NA,CASSPSLKDSNNEQFF,TGTGCCAGCTCACCCTCGTTAAAGGACAGTAATAATGAGCAGTTCTTC
many,TRBJ2-2,TRBV18,NA,CASSPQDDTGELFF,TGTGCCAGCTCACCTCAGGATGACACCGGGGAGCTGTTTTTT
few,TRBJ2-3,TRBV7-2,NA,CASSLIRQVPSTDTQYF,TGTGCCAGCAGCCTCATCCGACAGGTTCCTAGCACAGATACGCAGTATTTT
many,TRBJ1-2,TRBV5-1,NA,CASSKPGQKRYGYTF,TGCGCCAGCAGCAAACCTGGACAGAAGCGCTATGGCTACACCTTC
many,TRBJ1-1,TRBV7-3,TRBD1,CASSVGQGTEAFF,TGTGCCAGCAGCGTCGGACAGGGAACTGAAGCTTTCTTT
NA,TRBJ2-7,TRBV10-3,TRBD2,CATKGGLAGRLGEQYF,TGTGCCACCAAGGGAGGTCTAGCGGGAAGACTCGGGGAGCAGTACTTC
few,TRBJ2-3,TRBV4-1,NA,CASSQDSGNASTDTQYF,TGCGCCAGCAGCCAAGATAGCGGCAACGCTAGCACAGATACGCAGTATTTT
many,TRBJ2-1,TRBV28,NA,CASSLSLYEQFF,TGTGCCAGCAGTTTGAGTCTGTATGAGCAGTTCTTC
many,TRBJ2-7,TRBV12-3/TRBV12-4,NA,CASSPRTGVGNEQYF,TGTGCCAGCAGTCCCCGGACCGGGGTTGGTAACGAGCAGTACTTC
many,TRBJ1-1,TRBV6-1,NA,CASRSSGNTEAFF,TGTGCCAGCAGGAGTTCAGGGAACACTGAAGCTTTCTTT
NA,TRBJ1-2,TRBV7-9,TRBD1,CASSSHGAGGGGYTF,TGTGCCAGCAGCTCCCACGGGGCAGGGGGCGGTGGCTACACCTTC
once,TRBJ2-1,TRBV20-1,NA,CSATGFDEQFF,TGCAGTGCTACGGGATTTGATGAGCAGTTCTTC
many,TRBJ2-1,TRBV10-3,TRBD2,CAATGTSGTEQFF,TGTGCCGCCACCGGGACTAGCGGAACTGAGCAGTTCTTC
NA,TRBJ2-1,TRBV6-1,NA,CASSLNRDLRSYNEQFF,TGTGCCAGCAGTTTAAACAGGGACCTACGGTCCTACAATGAGCAGTTCTTC
many,TRBJ2-5,TRBV20-1,NA,CSAPRTDAETQYF,TGCAGTGCCCCTCGGACCGACGCGGAGACCCAGTACTTC
many,TRBJ2-5,TRBV27,NA,CASSPTRRQETQYF,TGTGCCAGCAGTCCCACAAGGAGACAAGAGACCCAGTACTTC
NA,TRBJ2-1,TRBV27,TRBD1,CASSLIATGGAGEQFF,TGTGCCAGCAGTTTAATTGCGACAGGGGGAGCGGGAGAGCAGTTCTTC
many,TRBJ2-3,TRBV12-3/TRBV12-4,TRBD1,CASSLETGFYGTDTQYF,TGTGCCAGCAGCCTTGAGACAGGGTTCTATGGCACAGATACGCAGTATTTT
NA,TRBJ2-7,TRBV7-9,NA,CASSLSGAGAYEQYF,TGTGCCAGCAGCCTCTCCGGCGCAGGGGCGTACGAGCAGTACTTC
many,TRBJ2-7,TRBV20-1,NA,CSAQRSGERGPYEQYF,TGCAGTGCGCAACGGTCGGGGGAGAGGGGACCCTACGAGCAGTACTTC
many,TRBJ2-5,TRBV20-1,TRBD2,CSSLAGGGETQYF,TGCAGTTCTTTAGCGGGAGGGGGAGAGACCCAGTACTTC
few,TRBJ2-1,TRBV3-1,TRBD2,CASSREGREQFF,TGTGCCAGCAGCCGGGAGGGCAGGGAGCAGTTCTTC
many,TRBJ2-3,TRBV2,TRBD2,CASNPLAGGGFTDTQYF,TGTGCCAGCAACCCACTAGCGGGAGGGGGCTTCACAGATACGCAGTATTTT
many,TRBJ2-3,TRBV7-3,NA,CASSLNGGSTDTQYF,TGTGCCAGCAGCTTAAACGGCGGTAGCACAGATACGCAGTATTTT
few,TRBJ1-2,TRBV28,NA,CASSYGATGRDGYTF,TGTGCCAGCAGTTATGGCGCAACGGGGCGTGATGGCTACACCTTC
many,TRBJ2-7,TRBV5-1,TRBD2,CASSLEASGAIRHEQYF,TGCGCCAGCAGCTTGGAGGCTAGCGGGGCTATTCGGCACGAGCAGTACTTC
many,TRBJ2-1,TRBV20-1,TRBD2,CSALRGSGNEQFF,TGCAGTGCCCTAAGGGGTAGCGGGAATGAGCAGTTCTTC
many,TRBJ1-1,TRBV27,NA,CASSFGRTETEAFF,TGTGCCAGCAGTTTTGGCCGGACCGAAACTGAAGCTTTCTTT
many,TRBJ2-5,TRBV27,NA,CASSLIDGHEYF,TGTGCCAGCAGTTTAATCGACGGACACGAGTACTTC
many,TRBJ1-1,TRBV7-8,NA,CASSLVAGKTEAFF,TGTGCCAGCAGCTTAGTGGCAGGGAAGACTGAAGCTTTCTTT
many,TRBJ2-5,TRBV27,NA,CASSLEGERVQYF,TGTGCCAGCAGTTTGGAAGGAGAGAGAGTCCAGTACTTC
few,TRBJ1-2,TRBV18,NA,CASSPTGNRGYTF,TGTGCCAGCTCACCTACAGGGAATCGTGGCTACACCTTC
many,TRBJ2-5,TRBV30,NA,CAWGAGTAFRSAQYF,TGTGCCTGGGGGGCCGGGACGGCCTTCAGGTCGGCCCAGTACTTC
many,TRBJ2-7,TRBV5-4,TRBD1,CASSKDRGREQYF,TGTGCCAGCAGCAAGGACAGGGGGCGCGAGCAGTACTTC
many,TRBJ2-2,TRBV10-3,TRBD1,CAISGQQGAIGELFF,TGTGCCATCAGTGGTCAACAGGGGGCGATCGGGGAGCTGTTTTTT
many,TRBJ1-2,TRBV20-1,NA,CSARDAWYGYTF,TGCAGTGCTAGAGATGCGTGGTATGGCTACACCTTC
NA,TRBJ2-1,TRBV29-1,NA,CSVELGAGNEQFF,TGCAGCGTTGAATTGGGGGCGGGAAATGAGCAGTTCTTC
many,TRBJ1-1,TRBV3-1,NA,CASSQPSGEAFF,TGTGCCAGCAGCCAACCCTCCGGAGAAGCTTTCTTT
NA,TRBJ2-7,TRBV5-4,NA,CASSVEGSAVYEQYF,TGTGCCAGCAGTGTTGAGGGCTCAGCGGTCTACGAGCAGTACTTC
NA,TRBJ2-5,TRBV7-8,TRBD2,CASSRRLAGTETQYF,TGTGCCAGCAGCAGACGACTAGCGGGAACTGAGACCCAGTACTTC
NA,TRBJ2-1,TRBV11-3,NA,CASSLDLRGGYYNEQFF,TGTGCCAGCAGCTTAGATCTTCGTGGGGGTTACTACAATGAGCAGTTCTTC
NA,TRBJ1-1,TRBV10-3,NA,CATRTVNTEAFF,TGTGCCACACGGACAGTGAACACTGAAGCTTTCTTT
NA,TRBJ1-2,TRBV19,NA,CASLGSGYGYTF,TGTGCCAGTTTGGGCTCAGGCTATGGCTACACCTTC
many,TRBJ1-5,TRBV6-2/TRBV6-3,NA,CASSYSSRGYNQPQHF,TGTGCCAGCAGTTATTCCAGCAGGGGATACAATCAGCCCCAGCATTTT
few,TRBJ1-1,TRBV20-1,NA,CSATAPGGPKETEAFF,TGCAGTGCTACCGCTCCGGGGGGGCCGAAAGAGACTGAAGCTTTCTTT
NA,TRBJ2-3,TRBV3-1,TRBD2,CASSRRVSGRASDTQYF,TGTGCCAGCAGCCGCCGAGTGAGCGGGAGGGCCTCCGATACGCAGTATTTT
NA,TRBJ2-5,TRBV5-1,NA,CASRWAGAPGETQYF,TGCGCCAGCAGATGGGCCGGCGCCCCTGGGGAGACCCAGTACTTC
few,TRBJ2-7,TRBV2,NA,CASSYTPAEQYF,TGTGCCAGCAGCTACACACCAGCCGAGCAGTACTTC
NA,TRBJ1-5,TRBV6-1,NA,CASTPVGEIRGQPQHF,TGTGCCAGCACCCCGGTGGGGGAAATTCGAGGTCAGCCCCAGCATTTT
once,TRBJ1-1,TRBV6-2/TRBV6-3,TRBD1,CAIRIGTGGTEAFF,TGTGCCATCAGGATAGGGACAGGGGGCACTGAAGCTTTCTTT
few,TRBJ2-1,TRBV19,NA,CASKKRVSSYNEQFF,TGTGCCAGTAAAAAGCGGGTCAGCTCCTACAATGAGCAGTTCTTC
many,TRBJ2-5,TRBV29-1,NA,CSVLTGRETQYF,TGCAGCGTCCTGACAGGTCGGGAGACCCAGTACTTC
NA,TRBJ1-3,TRBV27,NA,CASSWGGFGNTIYF,TGTGCCAGCAGCTGGGGGGGTTTTGGAAACACCATATATTTT